This TCR beta chain was sequenced for a study of T cell changes during pregnancy in multiple sclerosis. The CDR3 runs 16 residues. Germline lookup yields CDR1 LGHNA and CDR2 YNFKEQ. After removal of 0 bases from V and 7 bases from J, the junction contained 4 bases not matched to a gene. This clone was detected a few times. Sequencing was performed with immunoSEQ multiplex PCR; in TCRdb, only in-frame clones are kept and a portion is missing. The table lists about 41,000 clones, 90% of them singletons. The source material was CD8+ T cells from peripheral blood mononuclear cells, sampled in the first trimester of pregnancy. The origin of this receptor is a female donor with multiple sclerosis, enrolled in a pregnancy study. The chain has TRBV4-2 and TRBJ1-4, with 11 bases identical to TRBD1. The DNA for the CDR3 is TGTGCCAGCAGCCAAGAGCCCGGGACAGGGGGTGAAAAACTGTTTTTT. It translates to CASSQEPGTGGEKLFF.